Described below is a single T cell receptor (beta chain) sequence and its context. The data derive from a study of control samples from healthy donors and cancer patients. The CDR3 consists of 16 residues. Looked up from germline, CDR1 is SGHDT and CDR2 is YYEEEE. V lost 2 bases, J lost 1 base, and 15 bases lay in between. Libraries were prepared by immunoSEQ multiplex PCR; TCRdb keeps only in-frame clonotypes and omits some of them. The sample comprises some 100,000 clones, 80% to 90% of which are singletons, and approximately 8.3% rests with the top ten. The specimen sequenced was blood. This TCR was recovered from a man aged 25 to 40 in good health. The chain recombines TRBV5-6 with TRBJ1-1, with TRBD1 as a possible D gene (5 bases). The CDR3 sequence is CASSFMKGSGNTEAFF. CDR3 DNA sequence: TGTGCCAGCAGCTTTATGAAGGGGAGCGGGAACACTGAAGCTTTCTTT.